This TCR beta chain is drawn from a study of shared clonotypes between healthy human individuals. All of the donors resided in Nashville, Tennessee, and each was a Caucasian adult. CD45RA+ naive and CD45RA-negative memory subsets were separated from CD4+ cells. Turning to this clone: The antigen remains unidentified.

Study outcomes and limitations: Deeper or shallower sequencing was expected to change how clonotypes are shared among donors. As a rule, naive subsets had a larger estimated richness than memory subsets.

The method was immunoSEQ multiplex PCR; TCRdb's version includes in-frame clones alone and lacks a portion of them. The sample lists roughly 2.6 million clones, approximately 94% occurring once. V was trimmed by 3 bases and J by 3 bases, leaving 8 bases between them. The CDR3 totals 13 residues. CDR1 and CDR2 (germline): LNHDA, SQIVND (reference sequence). Material for sequencing was naive CD4+ T cells sorted from blood. As for subset: CD45RA+ positively selected. The chain carries TRBV19 and TRBJ1-1; D ambiguous. The sequence was obtained from a man between 18 and 35 years old in good health. CDR3 sequence reads: CASSMGRHTEAFF. Here the CDR3 DNA reads TGTGCCAGTAGTATGGGTAGACACACTGAAGCTTTCTTT. Full variable domain (remainder filled in from reference TRBV19 and TRBJ1-1): DGGITQSPKYLFRKEGQNVTLSCEQNLNHDAMYWYRQDPGQGLRLIYYSQIVNDFQKGDIAEGYSVSREKKESFPLTVTSAQKNPTAFYLCASSMGRHTEAFFGQGTRLTVV.